Reported below is one T cell receptor beta chain. Its antigen is undetermined. This sample is part of a study of T cell repertoires in cytomegalovirus infection. As for the study in general: Public TCR beta signature analysis indicated the presence of both CMV infection and matching HLA type. Study results and limitations: CMV-specific TCR beta clonotypes restricted by HLA-C dominated the ex vivo response.

TCRdb recomputed calls from the reads with MiXCR, one row per CDR3 protein. The sample shows around 900,000 distinct CDR3 sequences, roughly a third of them seen only once. This TCR was recovered from a human donor in good health (CMV status not recorded). Some clones in this sample may be carry-over from other donors' samples. The source was cultured CD8+ T cells from PBMCs, collected from culture after CMV antigen stimulation.

The CDR3 DNA reads as TGTGCCAGCAGTTTCGGGACCGCCGACCTCTACGAGCAGTACGTC. Its protein product is CASSFGTADLYEQYV. The V call is TRBV27, the J call TRBJ2-7; possibly TRBD1 or TRBD2 for D (5 bases each). CDR3 length: 15 residues. Trimming removed 3 bases from V and 3 bases from J, with 15 bases in between. Germline lookup yields CDR1 MNHEY and CDR2 SMNVEV (reference sequence).